Below, 31 T cell receptor beta chains from the same sample are listed, as sequenced in a study of cytomegalovirus exposure and HLA in healthy donors. Method: immunoSEQ multiplex PCR; TCRdb's copy keeps in-frame clones and lacks some. The sample consists of almost 75,000 clones, around 81% of them appearing once. Sequenced input: PBMCs. All receptors derive from a man under 40 in good health and CMV-seronegative.

This clone was observed at least ten times. J is TRBJ2-7 and V is TRBV6-5; 7 positions match TRBD2. The CDR3 has 16 amino acids. After removal of 0 bases from V and 5 bases from J, the junction contained 10 bases not matched to a gene. Germline values: CDR1 MNHEY, CDR2 SVGAGI. The CDR3 DNA reads as TGTGCCAGCAGTTACTCCCTTGGCGGGAGCGTCGACGAGCAGTACGTC. This gives the protein CASSYSLGGSVDEQYV.

The sample holds a few counts of this clone. V and J are TRBV5-4 and TRBJ2-7, with a weak D call TRBD2 (6 bases). V dropped 4 bases and J dropped 1 base, with 12 bases sitting between them. This CDR3 region has 14 residues. Per the germline V gene, CDR1 is SGHNT and CDR2 is YYREEE (reference sequence). The CDR3 loop is CASSASSASYEQYV. The CDR3 coding sequence is TGTGCCAGCAGCGCCTCTAGCGCGTCCTACGAGCAGTACGTC.

The count of this clone is one. The rearrangement links TRBV2 to TRBJ2-1; tentatively, D is TRBD2 (6 bases). CDR1 is SNHLY and CDR2 is FYNNEI in the germline V gene. The CDR3 has 13 amino acids. V lost 4 bases to trimming and J lost 8 bases, with 12 bases between them. This chain's CDR3 is CASSGTILDEQFF. The CDR3 DNA follows: TGTGCCAGCAGTGGGACTATCTTGGATGAGCAGTTCTTC.

The chain recombines TRBV2 with TRBJ2-1; the D gene is possibly TRBD1 (5 bases). Germline V gene lookup returns CDR1 SNHLY and CDR2 FYNNEI. The CDR3 totals 13 residues. The V gene lost 8 bases and the J gene lost 4 bases, with 12 bases spanning the gap. The CDR3 protein is CASQDTRYNEQFF. Here the CDR3 DNA reads TGTGCCAGCCAGGACACGAGGTACAATGAGCAGTTCTTC.

This clone was picked up one time. This chain connects TRBV6-5 to TRBJ2-3, with D tentatively TRBD2 (5 bases). The CDR3 totals 13 residues. Trimming took 7 bases from V and 1 from J, leaving 9 bases between them. Germline assignment: CDR1 MNHEY and CDR2 SVGAGI. CDR3 loop: CASKRDGTDTQYF. The CDR3 DNA follows: TGTGCCAGCAAGAGGGATGGCACAGATACGCAGTATTTT.

This chain links TRBV29-1 with TRBJ2-1, with D maybe TRBD2 (5 bases). Trimming cost V 8 bases and J 5 bases, with 10 bases left between them. The CDR3 runs to 11 residues. Per the germline V gene, CDR1 is SQVTM and CDR2 is ANQGSEA. The CDR3 DNA reads as TGCAGCTGGCGGGCGGACAATGAGCAGTTCTTC. As protein: CSWRADNEQFF.

The V call is TRBV11-3, the J call TRBJ2-5; 10 bases agree with TRBD1. V lost 5 bases to trimming and J lost 5 bases; unmatched junction nucleotides: 8. Germline CDR1 is SGHNT and CDR2 is YENEEA. The CDR3 consists of 15 residues. The CDR3: CASSLRDRGWETQYF. The CDR3 DNA follows: TGTGCCAGCAGCCTCCGGGACAGGGGTTGGGAGACCCAGTACTTC.

This chain uses TRBV14 with TRBJ2-7; D call uncertain. Between the trimmed V and J ends, which lost 0 bases and 10 bases, there was a span of 7 bases. This CDR3 contains 11 residues. Germline V lookup: CDR1 SGHDN, CDR2 FVKESK. The CDR3 DNA follows: TGTGCCAGCAGCCAAGAGCGGCTACAGTACTTC. This translates into CASSQERLQYF.

The table lists this clone with a count of one. CDR3 amino acids: CASSLEVVKETQYF. The CDR3 DNA reads as TGCGCCAGCAGCTTGGAAGTAGTCAAAGAGACCCAGTACTTC. V is TRBV5-1 and J is TRBJ2-5; no definite D call. Trimming took off 0 bases at V and 3 bases at J, with 9 bases between the two ends. There are 14 residues in the CDR3. Germline assignment: CDR1 SGHRS and CDR2 YFSETQ.

V gene TRBV19 combines with J gene TRBJ1-2; 8 bases are shared with TRBD1. Germline V gene lookup returns CDR1 LNHDA and CDR2 SQIVND (reference sequence). Trimming took 8 bases from V and 5 from J; bases not matched to a gene: 19. This CDR3 spans 17 amino acids. This CDR3 reads CASGMTGVSPRGYGYTF. The CDR3 bases are TGTGCCAGTGGGATGACAGGGGTTTCGCCCAGAGGGTATGGCTACACCTTC.

The chain combines TRBV4-3 with TRBJ1-3, with TRBD1 identical over 8 bases. The CDR3 runs to 17 residues. Trimming at V came to 3 bases and at J to 3 bases, leaving 10 bases not matched to a gene. CDR1 and CDR2 (germline): LGHNA, YSLEER. DNA for the CDR3: TGCGCCAGCAGCCAGGCTGCTGGACAGGGATATGGAAACACCATATATTTT. Protein product: CASSQAAGQGYGNTIYF.

The chain recombines TRBV7-2 with TRBJ1-1; the D gene is possibly TRBD1 (5 bases). CDR3 size: 13 residues. Trimming removed 5 bases at V and 5 bases at J, with 12 bases between. The germline V gene encodes CDR1 SGHTA and CDR2 FQGNSA. The CDR3 is CASSPRGGTEAFF. The CDR3, as DNA: TGTGCCAGCAGCCCCCGTGGGGGGACTGAAGCTTTCTTT.

This chain connects TRBV19 to TRBJ2-3; 7 bases agree with TRBD2. From germline, CDR1 is LNHDA and CDR2 SQIVND (reference sequence). Trimming cost V 7 bases and J 2 bases; bases outside gene matches: 9. This CDR3 is 15 amino acids long. CDR3 amino acids: CASKRSGDFTDTQYF. As DNA, the CDR3 is TGTGCCAGTAAGAGGAGCGGGGACTTCACAGATACGCAGTATTTT.

The V and J genes are TRBV6-5 and TRBJ2-3; TRBD1 aligns across 9 bases. This CDR3 comprises 15 residues. The junction had 8 bases not matched to a gene; V was cut back by 6 bases and J by 4 bases. Germline values: CDR1 MNHEY, CDR2 SVGAGI. The CDR3 DNA reads as TGTGCCAGCAGCACACAGGGGGCCAGTGCAGATACGCAGTATTTT. Translation gives CASSTQGASADTQYF.

This clone was counted a few times. V and J are TRBV10-3 and TRBJ2-7, with 9 bases identical to TRBD1. V was clipped by 6 bases and J by 6 bases; unmatched bases: 6. Per the germline V gene, CDR1 is ENHRY and CDR2 is SYGVKD. The CDR3 has 13 amino acids. CDR3 in amino acids: CAISGQGYVEQYV. CDR3 in DNA: TGTGCCATCAGCGGACAGGGGTATGTCGAGCAGTACGTC.

The chain couples TRBV7-3 to TRBJ2-3; no clear D. The CDR3 is 15 residues long. Trimming pared 1 base from V and 4 bases from J, leaving 12 bases between. The germline V gene encodes CDR1 SGHTA and CDR2 FQGTGA. The CDR3 reads CASSLNGYHSDTQYF. In nucleotides, the CDR3 is TGTGCCAGCAGCTTAAACGGGTACCACTCAGATACGCAGTATTTT.

The rearrangement uses TRBV14 and TRBJ2-2; tentatively, D is TRBD2 (5 bases). Trimming took 1 base from V and 3 from J, leaving 21 bases between them. CDR3 length: 19 residues. Per the germline V gene, CDR1 is SGHDN and CDR2 is FVKESK. The CDR3 sequence: CASSQADGRQAAYTGELFF. CDR3 bases: TGTGCCAGCAGCCAAGCCGACGGAAGGCAAGCGGCATACACCGGGGAGCTGTTTTTT.

The chain has TRBV5-1 and TRBJ2-7, with a possible D match to TRBD2 (5 bases). This CDR3 is 15 amino acids long. Germline loops: CDR1 SGHRS, CDR2 YFSETQ. V was cut by 2 bases and J by 4 bases, with 16 bases left in between. This chain's CDR3 is CASSLLLAMGYEQYF. The CDR3 DNA reads TGCGCCAGCAGCTTATTATTAGCGATGGGGTACGAGCAGTACTTC.

This CDR3 reads CASSDSGSGETGEQFF. Written as DNA, the CDR3 is TGTGCCAGCAGTGACTCAGGGAGTGGGGAAACTGGTGAGCAGTTCTTC. This chain joins TRBV6-4 and TRBJ2-1, with D perhaps matching TRBD2 (5 bases). The CDR3 sequence is 16 residues long. Germline values: CDR1 MRHNA, CDR2 SNTAGT. Trimming shortened V by 0 bases and J by 9 bases, and 18 bases separated the two germline ends.

The V call is TRBV12-5, the J call TRBJ2-5; no definite D call. The germline V and J ends were trimmed by 6 bases and 8 bases, with 16 bases remaining between them. Germline V gene data show CDR1 as LGHNT and CDR2 as FRNRAP. The CDR3 is 13 residues long. CDR3 sequence reads: CASGHGGPLTQYF. The CDR3 DNA sequence: TGTGCTAGTGGGCATGGTGGGCCGCTTACCCAGTACTTC.

The rearrangement links TRBV6-5 to TRBJ1-2; unclear D gene. The germline CDR1 and CDR2 sequences are MNHEY and SVGAGI. Between the trimmed V and J ends, which lost 0 bases and 1 base, there was a span of 12 bases. CDR3 length: 16 amino acids. CDR3 nucleotides: TGTGCCAGCAGTTACTCGATTTCCCGGGTTAACTATGGCTACACCTTC. Translation gives CASSYSISRVNYGYTF.

V usage is TRBV6-6 and J usage is TRBJ2-1; 8 bases align to TRBD2. V lost 3 bases and J lost 10; bases outside the gene matches: 11. The CDR3 has 15 amino acids. Germline V gene sequence: CDR1 MNHNY, CDR2 SVGAGI (reference sequence). The CDR3 sequence is CASSYNRGGSGEQFF. DNA for the CDR3: TGTGCCAGCAGTTATAACCGGGGGGGTTCCGGAGAGCAGTTCTTC.

This clone was detected once. V usage is TRBV12-1 and J usage is TRBJ2-5; the DNA was not compared with TRBD1, the D call given in the table. TRBV12-1 is termed a pseudogene. CDR3 length: 9 amino acids. CDR3 region: CAGLGTQYF. The CDR3 region has the DNA TGTGCCGGGCTCGGGACCCAGTACTTC.

V gene TRBV21-1 combines with J gene TRBJ2-7; the D call in the table, TRBD2, was not verified against the DNA. TRBV21-1 is a pseudogene. The CDR3 length is 15 residues. CDR3 region: CASSKRRANLYEQYV. The CDR3 DNA reads as TGTGCCAGCAGCAAAAGGAGGGCAAATCTCTACGAGCAGTACGTC.

The rearrangement links TRBV5-1 to TRBJ2-3; 8 nucleotides agree with TRBD2. V gave up 1 base and J gave up 2 bases; unmatched junction bases: 3. The CDR3 sequence is 15 residues long. Per the germline V gene, CDR1 is SGHRS and CDR2 is YFSETQ. Here the CDR3 reads CASSLTSGPTDTQYF. DNA for the CDR3: TGCGCCAGCAGCTTGACTAGCGGACCCACAGATACGCAGTATTTT.

V usage is TRBV5-4 and J usage is TRBJ2-1, with D perhaps matching TRBD1 (5 bases). In germline, CDR1 is SGHNT, CDR2 YYREEE (reference sequence). The CDR3 runs to 13 residues. Trimming shortened V by 2 bases and J by 10 bases, and 13 bases separated the two germline ends. The CDR3 DNA sequence: TGTGCCAGCAGCTTTGCAGGGTCGAACGAGCAGTTCTTC. Its translation: CASSFAGSNEQFF.

This chain links TRBV5-6 with TRBJ2-4, with 8 bases aligning to TRBD2. J was trimmed by 3 bases and V by 4 bases; bases with no gene match: 9. This CDR3 has 16 amino acids. Germline V lookup: CDR1 SGHDT, CDR2 YYEEEE. The CDR3 reads CASSDFAGGNKNIQYF. Written as DNA, the CDR3 is TGTGCCAGCAGCGATTTTGCGGGGGGAAACAAAAACATTCAGTACTTC.

J is TRBJ2-6 and V is TRBV6-4; TRBD1 matches 7 bases. The V gene end was trimmed by 7 bases and the J gene end by 0 bases; junction bases not matched to a gene: 6. The CDR3 sequence is 16 residues long. CDR1 MRHNA and CDR2 SNTAGT come from the germline V gene. The CDR3 sequence is CASKGQTTSGANVLTF. The CDR3 DNA is TGTGCCAGCAAGGGACAGACAACCTCTGGGGCCAACGTCCTGACTTTC.

V is TRBV13 and J is TRBJ2-3; 7 nucleotides align to TRBD2. CDR3 length: 18 amino acids. The germline gives CDR1 PRHDT, CDR2 FYEKMQ (reference sequence). The trim removed 5 bases at V and 0 bases at J, leaving 14 bases unmatched. The CDR3, as DNA: TGTGCCAGCAGCCCCCGCGCCCTCGAGCGGGGAAGCACAGATACGCAGTATTTT. It is translated as CASSPRALERGSTDTQYF.

This clone was counted once. The chain employs TRBV6-4 and TRBJ2-3; the match to TRBD2 covers 7 bases. The CDR3 sequence is 15 residues long. The germline CDR1 and CDR2 sequences are MRHNA and SNTAGT. V was pared by 0 bases and J by 6 bases, with 6 bases of the junction left unmatched. In DNA form, the CDR3 reads TGTGCCAGCAGTGACTCCCAGCGGGGCTCGGATACGCAGTATTTT. It yields the protein CASSDSQRGSDTQYF.

J is TRBJ2-7 and V is TRBV2, with a weak D call TRBD2 (6 bases). Trimming cost V 5 bases and J 2 bases, with 16 bases left between them. Per germline, CDR1 SNHLY and CDR2 FYNNEI. The CDR3 spans 15 residues. The CDR3 reads CASSRLPGGPYEQYV. CDR3 DNA sequence: TGTGCCAGCAGTAGACTTCCCGGAGGGCCCTACGAGCAGTACGTC.